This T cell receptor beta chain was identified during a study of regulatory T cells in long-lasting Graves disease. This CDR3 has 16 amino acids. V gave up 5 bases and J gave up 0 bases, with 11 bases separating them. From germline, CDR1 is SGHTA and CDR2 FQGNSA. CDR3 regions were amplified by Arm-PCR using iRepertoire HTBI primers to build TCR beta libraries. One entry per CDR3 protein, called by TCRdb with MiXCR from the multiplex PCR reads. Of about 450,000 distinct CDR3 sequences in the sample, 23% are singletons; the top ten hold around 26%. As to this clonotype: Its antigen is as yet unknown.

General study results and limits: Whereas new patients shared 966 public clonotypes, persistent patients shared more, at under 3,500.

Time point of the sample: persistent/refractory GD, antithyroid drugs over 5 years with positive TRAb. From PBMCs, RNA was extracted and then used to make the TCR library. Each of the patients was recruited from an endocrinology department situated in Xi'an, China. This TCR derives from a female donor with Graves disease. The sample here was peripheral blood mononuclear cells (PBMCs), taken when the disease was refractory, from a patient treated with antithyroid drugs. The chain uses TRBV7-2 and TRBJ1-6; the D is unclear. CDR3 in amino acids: CASSPSASSYNSPLHF. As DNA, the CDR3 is TGTGCCAGCAGCCCAAGCGCCAGCTCCTATAATTCACCCCTCCACTTT. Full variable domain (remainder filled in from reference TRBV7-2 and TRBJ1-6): GAGVSQSPSNKVTEKGKDVELRCDPISGHTALYWYRQSLGQGLEFLIYFQGNSAPDKSGLPSDRFSAERTGGSVSTLTIQRTQQEDSAVYLCASSPSASSYNSPLHFGNGTRLTVT.